Only a few counts were recorded for the clone carrying this T cell receptor beta chain. Its antigen is unidentified. Sequencing of DNA taken from cultured CD4+ T cells relied on the Oncomine TCR Beta short-read assay. Genomic DNA was isolated from CD4+ T cells that had been cultured. TCRdb ran MiXCR on the PCR reads and lists one entry per CDR3 protein. The sample lists about 20,000 distinct CDR3 sequences; around 37% were seen once. The data are from a study of vaccination and CD4 T cells after COVID-19. Study background: Cells were stimulated with overlapping spike peptides from SARS-CoV-2, HCoV-NL63, HCoV-OC43 and HCoV-229E.

The time point was: late sampling 161 to 241 days after vaccination in three convalescent patients. Documented treatment: approximately 9-day PBMC culture with coronavirus spike peptide pools or control peptides (ViraFEST assay). The CDR3 is 12 amino acids. Looked up from germline, CDR1 is MGHDK and CDR2 is SYGVNS. Trimming removed 3 bases from V and 6 bases from J, with 8 bases in between. The sample here was CD4+ T cells from blood, cultured in vitro, taken about 7 months after SARS-CoV-2 vaccination. The chain joins TRBV25-1 to TRBJ1-2; D call uncertain. This TCR derives from a human donor who had recovered from COVID-19. CDR3: CASSEPGNGYTF. The CDR3 bases are TGTGCCAGCAGTGAGCCCGGGAATGGCTACACCTTC.